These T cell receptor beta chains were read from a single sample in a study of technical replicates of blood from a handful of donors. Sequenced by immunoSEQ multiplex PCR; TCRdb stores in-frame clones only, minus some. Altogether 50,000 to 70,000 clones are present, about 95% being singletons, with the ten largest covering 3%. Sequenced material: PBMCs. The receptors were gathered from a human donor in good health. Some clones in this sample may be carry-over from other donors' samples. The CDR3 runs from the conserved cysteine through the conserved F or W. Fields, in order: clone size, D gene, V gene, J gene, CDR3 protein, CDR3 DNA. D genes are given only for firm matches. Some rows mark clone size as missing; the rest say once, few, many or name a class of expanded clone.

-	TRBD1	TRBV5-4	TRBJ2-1	CASRLTGGVYNEQFF	TGTGCCAGCAGACTGACAGGGGGCGTTTACAATGAGCAGTTCTTC
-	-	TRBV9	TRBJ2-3	CASSVGGRGDTDTQYF	TGTGCCAGCAGCGTAGGAGGGCGCGGGGACACAGATACGCAGTATTTT
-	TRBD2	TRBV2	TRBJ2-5	CASSQGLAVSGETQYF	TGTGCCAGCAGCCAAGGACTAGCGGTGTCCGGGGAGACCCAGTACTTC
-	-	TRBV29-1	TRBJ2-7	CSVESGYEQYF	TGCAGCGTTGAATCAGGCTACGAGCAGTACTTC
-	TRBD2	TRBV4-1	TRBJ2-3	CASSPREGADTQYF	TGCGCCAGCAGCCCCAGGGAGGGCGCAGATACGCAGTATTTT
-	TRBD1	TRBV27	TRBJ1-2	CASSWTGNGGYGYTF	TGTGCCAGCAGTTGGACAGGCAATGGGGGCTATGGCTACACCTTC
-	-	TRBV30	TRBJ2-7	CAWSVPTRTYEQYF	TGTGCCTGGAGTGTACCGACTCGAACCTACGAGCAGTACTTC
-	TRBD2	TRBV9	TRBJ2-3	CASSGLAGVSTDTQYF	TGTGCCAGCAGTGGACTAGCGGGAGTTTCCACAGATACGCAGTATTTT
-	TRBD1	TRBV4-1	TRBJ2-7	CASSKTGTYEQYF	TGCGCCAGCAGCAAGACAGGGACGTACGAGCAGTACTTC
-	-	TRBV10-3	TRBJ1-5	CAISEAAGQGYQPQHF	TGTGCCATCAGTGAGGCGGCTGGGCAGGGGTATCAGCCCCAGCATTTT
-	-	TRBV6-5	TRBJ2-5	CASSYGWESPKETQYF	TGTGCCAGCAGTTACGGGTGGGAGAGCCCAAAAGAGACCCAGTACTTC
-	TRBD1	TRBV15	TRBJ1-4	CATSTGGQGNEKLFF	TGTGCCACCAGCACAGGGGGACAGGGTAATGAAAAACTGTTTTTT
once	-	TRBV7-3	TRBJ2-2	CASSLLRDGELFF	TGTGCCAGCAGCTTATTGCGGGACGGGGAGCTGTTTTTT
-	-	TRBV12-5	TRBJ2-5	CASGFSWGGGRKETQYF	TGTGCTAGTGGTTTTTCCTGGGGGGGCGGCCGAAAAGAGACCCAGTACTTC
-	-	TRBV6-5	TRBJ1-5	CASGLNQGQPQHF	TGTGCCAGCGGATTAAATCAGGGTCAGCCCCAGCATTTT
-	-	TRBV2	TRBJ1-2	CASSGSQGRHGYTF	TGTGCCAGCAGTGGTTCACAGGGAAGGCATGGCTACACCTTC
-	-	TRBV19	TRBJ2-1	CASSIGQSSSYNEQFF	TGTGCCAGTAGTATTGGACAGTCTAGCTCCTACAATGAGCAGTTCTTC